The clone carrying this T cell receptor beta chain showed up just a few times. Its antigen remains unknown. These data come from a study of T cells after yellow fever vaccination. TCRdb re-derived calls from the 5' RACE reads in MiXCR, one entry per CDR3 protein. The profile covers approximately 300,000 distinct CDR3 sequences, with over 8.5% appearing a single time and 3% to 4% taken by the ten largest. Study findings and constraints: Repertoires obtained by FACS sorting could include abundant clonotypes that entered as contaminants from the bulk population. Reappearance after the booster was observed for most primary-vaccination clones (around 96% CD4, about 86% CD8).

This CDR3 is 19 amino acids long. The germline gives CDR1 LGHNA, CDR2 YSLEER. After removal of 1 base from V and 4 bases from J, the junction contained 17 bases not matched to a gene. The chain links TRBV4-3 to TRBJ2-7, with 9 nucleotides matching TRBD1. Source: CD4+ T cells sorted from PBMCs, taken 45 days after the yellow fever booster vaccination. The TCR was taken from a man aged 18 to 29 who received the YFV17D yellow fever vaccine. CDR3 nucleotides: TGCGCCAGCAGCCAAGCGCGGCGTTTAACAGGGGGCTCGCATTACGAGCAGTACTTC. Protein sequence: CASSQARRLTGGSHYEQYF.